Listed below are T cell receptor beta chains from one sample, sequenced in a study of tumor and adjacent non-tumor tissue in lung cancer. TCRdb ran MiXCR on the multiplex PCR reads and lists one entry per CDR3 protein. The table includes around 70,000 distinct CDR3 sequences, about three fifths detected once. The sample comprised lung tumor tissue. All receptors derive from a man in his fifties with non-small cell lung cancer. Each CDR3 is given with its conserved first and last residue. D genes are given only for firm matches. Clone sizes are given selectively: once, few, many, or a class where the clone is expanded.

>.|.|TRBV6-2/TRBV6-3|TRBJ2-1
TGTGCCAGCAGCTTGCTGGGGGATGAGCAGTTCTTC
CASSLLGDEQFF
>.|many|TRBV12-3/TRBV12-4|TRBJ2-5
TGTGCCAGCAGTTTTTGGGACGGCGGGCAAGAGACCCAGTACTTC
CASSFWDGGQETQYF
>.|many|TRBV12-3/TRBV12-4|TRBJ1-1
TGTGCCAGCAGGATAACAACGGGGAACACTGAAGCTTTCTTT
CASRITTGNTEAFF
>TRBD2|many|TRBV28|TRBJ2-5
TGTGCCAGCAGACCTCTAGCGGGGTACCAAGAGACCCAGTACTTC
CASRPLAGYQETQYF
>TRBD1|few|TRBV5-5|TRBJ2-7
TGTGCCAGCAAGCCCGGGACAGACTCCTACGAGCAGTACTTC
CASKPGTDSYEQYF
>.|few|TRBV5-1|TRBJ2-7
TGCGCCAGCAGCGCCGGGGGTAGCAACTACTTCTACGAGCAGTACTTC
CASSAGGSNYFYEQYF
>.|.|TRBV20-1|TRBJ2-3
TGCAGTGCTTATGGAACCCCGGTGGATACGCAGTATTTT
CSAYGTPVDTQYF
>.|hyperexpanded|TRBV11-2|TRBJ1-4
TGTGCCAGCAGCCAACCCGTTTGGGAACAGGGACTTAATGAAAAACTGTTTTTT
CASSQPVWEQGLNEKLFF
>.|.|TRBV5-1|TRBJ2-7
TGCGCCAGCGGCTTGGATCAGGGTCCGGTCCCTCACGAGCAGTACTTT
CASGLDQGPVPHEQYF
>.|few|TRBV2|TRBJ1-2
TGTGCCAGCAGTGTGGGGCGGTTGAACTATGGCTACACCTTC
CASSVGRLNYGYTF
>TRBD2|.|TRBV10-2|TRBJ2-1
TGCGCCAGCAGTGTAGCGGGGGGGCTGTATGAGCAGCTCTTC
CASSVAGGLYEQLF
>.|.|TRBV11-2|TRBJ2-7
TGTGTCAGCAGCTCCCAGTGGGGGAGCTCCTACGAGCAGTACTTC
CVSSSQWGSSYEQYF
>TRBD2|.|TRBV5-1|TRBJ2-7
TGCGCCAGCAGACTAGCGGGAGCCACCTCCTACGAGCAGTACTTC
CASRLAGATSYEQYF
>TRBD2|.|TRBV6-1|TRBJ2-1
TGTACCAGCAGTGAGGGACTAGGGCCCCACAATGAGCAATTCTTC
CTSSEGLGPHNEQFF
>TRBD1|many|TRBV5-6|TRBJ2-7
TGTGCCAGCAGCGTCACAGGGGGCCACGAGCAGTACTTC
CASSVTGGHEQYF
>.|.|TRBV11-2|TRBJ1-2
TGTGCCAGCAGTTTATATAGCCTTGACGGCTACACCTTC
CASSLYSLDGYTF
>.|.|TRBV2|TRBJ1-5
TGTGCCACCAGTGAATTAGGACGCAGAAGACAGCCCCAGCATTTT
CATSELGRRRQPQHF
>.|.|TRBV12-3/TRBV12-4|TRBJ1-5
TGTGCCAGCGCACAGTGTAGCAATCAGCCCCAACATTTT
CASAQCSNQPQHF
>.|.|TRBV10-2|TRBJ1-1
TGCGCCAGCACTCGCAACAGTAACATTGAAGCTTTCTTT
CASTRNSNIEAFF
>TRBD2|few|TRBV11-2|TRBJ2-3
TGTGCCAGCAGCCAGCCCGGGACTAGCGTATCAGATACGCAGTATTTT
CASSQPGTSVSDTQYF
>TRBD1|many|TRBV5-8|TRBJ1-2
TGTGCCAGCAGCTTGAACCAGGGGGCGGATGGCTACACCTTC
CASSLNQGADGYTF
>.|many|TRBV12-3/TRBV12-4|TRBJ1-1
TGTGCCAGCAGTTTTGAGCGGGGGGGAACTGAAGCTTTCTTT
CASSFERGGTEAFF
>TRBD2|.|TRBV5-1|TRBJ2-3
TGCGCCAGCAGTTTGCCGACTAGCGGGAGCACAGATACGCAGTATTTT
CASSLPTSGSTDTQYF
>.|.|TRBV12-3/TRBV12-4|TRBJ2-7
TGTGCCAGCAGTCTAAAGGCAGGGTCCTCCTACGAGCAGTACTTC
CASSLKAGSSYEQYF
>TRBD1|.|TRBV5-1|TRBJ1-1
TGCGCCACCAATGCCGGGACAGAGGCGACTGAAGCTTTCTTT
CATNAGTEATEAFF
>TRBD1|.|TRBV11-2|TRBJ2-7
TGTGCCAGGAACTCGCCGGGCGAGTGGGGACAGACTTACGAGCAGTACTTC
CARNSPGEWGQTYEQYF
>TRBD1|many|TRBV29-1|TRBJ2-7
TGCAGCGTTGGGGGAGTCGACGGACAGGGGAGTTTATACGAGCAGTACTTC
CSVGGVDGQGSLYEQYF
>TRBD1|.|TRBV11-1|TRBJ2-1
TGTGCCAGCAGCTTGGACAGACAGGGCCACAATGGGCAGTTCTTC
CASSLDRQGHNGQFF
>.|.|TRBV28|TRBJ2-1
TGTGCCAGCAGTCCGGGAGGGGGCCAGACCTACAATGAGCAGTTCTTC
CASSPGGGQTYNEQFF
>.|.|TRBV12-3/TRBV12-4|TRBJ1-5
TGTGCAAGCGCACGGGGTAGCAATCAGCCCCAGCATTTT
CASARGSNQPQHF
>.|.|TRBV20-1|TRBJ2-1
TGCAGTGCTAGACTAGCGACCCACAATGAGCAGTTCTTC
CSARLATHNEQFF
>TRBD1|many|TRBV28|TRBJ1-4
TGTGCCAGCAGTCCCCCGGGACAGGGTAATGAAAAACTGTTTTTT
CASSPPGQGNEKLFF
>.|.|TRBV29-1|TRBJ2-7
TGCAGCGTTGTATCGGGGGGACATGGGGTCTACGATCAGTACTTC
CSVVSGGHGVYDQYF
>.|.|TRBV11-1|TRBJ2-5
TGTGTCAGCAGCTCGACAGAAGACCAAGAGACCCAGTACTTC
CVSSSTEDQETQYF
>.|few|TRBV28|TRBJ2-1
TGTGGCAGCAGTCCATACAGGGCTAGCTCCTACAATGAGCAGTTCTTC
CGSSPYRASSYNEQFF
>.|many|TRBV4-1|TRBJ2-1
TGCGCCAGCAGCCAAAATATGGTAGAGACCCAGCTTGTCTTC
CASSQNMVETQLVF
>.|many|TRBV6-5|TRBJ1-5
TGTGCCAGCAGTACTTACAATCAGCCCCAGCATTTT
CASSTYNQPQHF
>.|many|TRBV6-1|TRBJ1-2
TGTGCCAGCACTAATACAGTTTATGGCTACACCTTC
CASTNTVYGYTF
>TRBD2|few|TRBV5-1|TRBJ2-7
TGCGCCGGCAGCGCCGGACTAGCGGGAGGCTACGAGCAGTACTTC
CAGSAGLAGGYEQYF
>.|.|TRBV4-2|TRBJ1-2
TGTGCCAGCAACCGAGATTCCTATGGCTACACCTTC
CASNRDSYGYTF
>.|many|TRBV28|TRBJ2-1
TGTGCCAGCAGCCTCGGGGGTTACAATGAGCAGTTCTTC
CASSLGGYNEQFF
>.|.|TRBV11-2|TRBJ1-6
TGTGCCAACAGCTTCTCGGGACATATCTATAATTCACCCCTCCACTTT
CANSFSGHIYNSPLHF
>.|few|TRBV13|TRBJ2-3
TGTGCCAGCGGATCGCGTGGCGGGGAAGGAGATAAGCAGTATTTT
CASGSRGGEGDKQYF
>TRBD2|many|TRBV5-5|TRBJ2-7
TGTGCCAGCTCCGGGGCTAGCGGGACCTACGAGCAGTACTTC
CASSGASGTYEQYF
>.|.|TRBV2|TRBJ2-7
TGTGCCAGCAGTGAAATGTACGAGCAGTACTTC
CASSEMYEQYF
>.|.|TRBV6-5|TRBJ1-6
TGTGCCAGGAGTAGACCTCTCGAGAATTCACCCCTCCACTTT
CARSRPLENSPLHF
>.|.|TRBV20-1|TRBJ2-7
TGCAGTGCCACCCAGACAGGTACGCCGGAGCAGTACTTC
CSATQTGTPEQYF
>TRBD2|.|TRBV4-2|TRBJ2-1
TGTGCCAGCAGCCCAGAGGGAGGGTCAAGCTACGATGAGCAGTTCTTC
CASSPEGGSSYDEQFF
>.|once|TRBV5-6|TRBJ2-7
TGTGCCAGCAGCAGCTTAGGAGACAATTTCTACGAGCAGTACTTC
CASSSLGDNFYEQYF
>.|.|TRBV20-1|TRBJ1-6
TGCAGTGCTGATAGACCCGCGGTCAATAATCCACCCCTCCACTTT
CSADRPAVNNPPLHF
>.|many|TRBV12-3/TRBV12-4|TRBJ2-1
TGTGCCAGCAGTTTAGCCGGCGAAGAAGCGAATGAGCAGTTCTTC
CASSLAGEEANEQFF